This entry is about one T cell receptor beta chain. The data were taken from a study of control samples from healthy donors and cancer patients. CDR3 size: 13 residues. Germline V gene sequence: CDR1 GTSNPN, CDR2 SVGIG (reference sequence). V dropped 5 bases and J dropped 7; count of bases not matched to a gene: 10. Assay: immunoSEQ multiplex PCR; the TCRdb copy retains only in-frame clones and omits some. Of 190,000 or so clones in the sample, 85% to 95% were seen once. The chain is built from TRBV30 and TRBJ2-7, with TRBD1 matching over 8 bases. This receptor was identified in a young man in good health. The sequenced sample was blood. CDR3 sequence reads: CAWSGQGAGEQYF. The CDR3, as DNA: TGTGCCTGGTCGGGGCAGGGGGCAGGTGAGCAGTACTTC.